Each of the 25 T cell receptor beta chains below was sequenced from the same sample in a study of T cells in Graves' hyperthyroidism and ophthalmopathy. From RNA transcripts, TCR beta CDR3 regions were amplified. The HTBI primer set was used in a first-round RT-PCR of the TCR CDR3. TCRdb re-called the multiplex PCR reads with MiXCR, one entry per CDR3 protein. The data contain hundreds of thousands of distinct CDR3 sequences, over 15% of them singletons. Source material: blood. The source of these receptors is a young woman with Graves' hyperthyroidism.

This clonotype was recorded at least ten times. The genes are TRBV27 and TRBJ1-1; 10 nucleotides agree with TRBD1. There are 14 residues in the CDR3. Looked up from germline, CDR1 is MNHEY and CDR2 is SMNVEV (reference sequence). Trimming took 4 bases from V and 4 from J; bases not matched to a gene: 3. The CDR3 here is CASSSRTGGTEAFF. CDR3 coding DNA: TGTGCCAGCAGTTCGCGGACAGGGGGCACTGAAGCTTTCTTT.

This clonotype came up a few times. The rearrangement links TRBV15 to TRBJ1-5; TRBD1 agrees at 7 bases. The V and J ends lost 4 bases and 3 bases, in that order; junction bases with no gene match: 9. The germline V gene has CDR1 LNHNV and CDR2 YYDKDF (reference sequence). This CDR3 has 16 amino acids. For the CDR3, the DNA is TGTGCCACCAGCATGGGGACAGTGCTTTACAATCAGCCCCAGCATTTT. This sequence encodes CATSMGTVLYNQPQHF.

This clonotype was seen a few times. The V gene is TRBV12-3 or TRBV12-4, the J gene TRBJ1-3, with D possibly matching TRBD1 (5 bases). Trimming removed 0 bases at V and 0 bases at J, with 9 bases between. The CDR3 sequence is 16 residues long. The CDR3 nucleotides read TGTGCCAGCAGTTTAGCGGTGGGGGACTCTGGAAACACCATATATTTT. Translating it yields CASSLAVGDSGNTIYF.

In its sample, this clonotype was seen many times. This chain joins TRBV18 and TRBJ2-3; D is uncertain. Trimming took off 3 bases at V and 6 bases at J, with 13 bases between the two ends. The CDR3 runs 14 residues. The V gene's germline CDR1 is KGHSH and CDR2 LQKENI. The CDR3 nucleotides read TGTGCCAGCTCACCGCTTCCCGCAACGGATACGCAGTATTTT. Residues: CASSPLPATDTQYF.

Ten or more counts support this clonotype. This chain connects TRBV11-1 to TRBJ2-1, with 8 positions matching TRBD2. J gave up 5 bases and V 2 bases, and 14 bases lay outside the gene matches. The CDR3 consists of 18 residues. The germline V gene encodes CDR1 SGHAT and CDR2 FQDESV (reference sequence). The CDR3 sequence is CASSLRGVGLGEDNEQFF. The CDR3 coding sequence is TGTGCCAGCAGCTTAAGGGGTGTGGGACTAGGGGAAGACAATGAGCAGTTCTTC.

A few counts support this clonotype. J is TRBJ2-4 and V is TRBV3-1; D possibly uses TRBD1 or TRBD2 (5 bases each). Germline V gives CDR1 LGHDT, CDR2 YNNKEL (reference sequence). CDR3 length equals 14 residues. Trimming took 4 bases from V and 6 from J, leaving 13 bases between them. The CDR3, as DNA: TGTGCCAGCAGCCTTGGGACCTACGGAAACATTCAGTACTTC. Amino acid sequence: CASSLGTYGNIQYF. The full variable domain, with the rest looked up from reference TRBV3-1 and TRBJ2-4, is DTAVSQTPKYLVTQMGNDKSIKCEQNLGHDTMYWYKQDSKKFLKIMFSYNNKELIINETVPNRFSPKSPDKAHLNLHINSLELGDSAVYFCASSLGTYGNIQYFGAGTRLSVL.

There are a few counts of this clonotype. The chain joins TRBV6-2 or TRBV6-3 to TRBJ1-5; a possible D gene is TRBD1 (6 bases). Trimming removed 6 bases from V and 7 bases from J, with 22 bases in between. Germline CDR1 reads MNHEY; CDR2 reads SVGEGT. The CDR3 covers 16 residues. The CDR3 sequence is CASSPWGGQRGQPQHF. The CDR3 nucleotides read TGTGCCAGCAGCCCCTGGGGAGGACAGCGAGGCCAGCCCCAGCATTTT.

This clonotype was seen only once. This sequence joins TRBV7-8 and TRBJ1-5; 7 bases map to TRBD1. J gave up 8 bases and V 4 bases, and 8 bases lay outside the gene matches. The CDR3 covers 14 residues. Germline V gives CDR1 SGHVS, CDR2 FQNEAQ. In DNA, the CDR3 is TGTGCCAGCAGCTCATCAGGGGGGGACGAGCCCCAGCATTTT. Encoded protein: CASSSSGGDEPQHF. The full variable domain, completed using reference TRBV7-8 and TRBJ1-5, is GAGVSQSPRYKVAKRGQDVALRCDPISGHVSLFWYQQALGQGPEFLTYFQNEAQLDKSGLPSDRFFAERPEGSVSTLKIQRTQQEDSAVYLCASSSSGGDEPQHFGDGTRLSIL.

This clonotype was seen repeatedly, ten times or more. V gene TRBV28 combines with J gene TRBJ2-7; 7 bases line up with TRBD1. Looked up from germline, CDR1 is MDHEN and CDR2 is SYDVKM. The CDR3 spans 14 residues. After removal of 2 bases from V and 1 base from J, the junction contained 2 bases not matched to a gene. The CDR3 region is CASSLGGQSYEQYF. The CDR3 region has the DNA TGTGCCAGCAGTTTAGGGGGACAGTCCTACGAGCAGTACTTC.

This clonotype was detected a few times. This rearrangement joins TRBV20-1 to TRBJ2-3; D gene ambiguous. Germline-derived CDR1 and CDR2 are DFQATT and SNEGSKA (reference sequence). The CDR3 runs to 14 residues. The V and J ends lost 2 bases and 4 bases respectively, with 13 bases between them. The CDR3 reads CSARKIAGPDTQYF. For the CDR3, the DNA is TGCAGTGCTAGAAAGATTGCAGGCCCAGATACGCAGTATTTT.

This clonotype was picked up many times. Just one base apart from a much larger clone, this may be a read error. The genes are TRBV3-1 and TRBJ2-7; no clear D. Trimming left V 1 base short and J 3 bases short, with 4 bases between. Germline loops: CDR1 LGHDT, CDR2 YNNKEL (reference sequence). This CDR3 has 12 amino acids. CDR3 residues: CASSQGLYEQYF. For the CDR3, the DNA is TGTGCCAGCAGCCAAGGGCTCTACGAGCAGTACTTC.

There are a few counts of this clonotype. The chain combines TRBV19 with TRBJ1-1; D not certain. Trimming pared 1 base from V and 4 bases from J, leaving 10 bases between. This CDR3 comprises 14 residues. CDR1 and CDR2 from the germline V gene are LNHDA and SQIVND (reference sequence). Written as DNA, the CDR3 is TGTGCCAGTAGTATAGGCCAGGTGGCCACTGAAGCTTTCTTT. As protein: CASSIGQVATEAFF.

The sample holds many counts of this clonotype. V usage is TRBV4-3 and J usage is TRBJ1-2, with TRBD1 as a possible D gene (6 bases). Trimming shortened V by 0 bases and J by 0 bases, and 11 bases separated the two germline ends. This CDR3 spans 16 amino acids. Germline V lookup: CDR1 LGHNA, CDR2 YSLEER. CDR3 nucleotide sequence: TGCGCCAGCAGCCAAGATACGACAGGATCTAACTATGGCTACACCTTC. Translated, it gives CASSQDTTGSNYGYTF.

In this sample, this clonotype turned up many times. The J gene is TRBJ2-3, the V gene TRBV20-1; D is undetermined. Trimming took 5 bases from V and 6 from J, leaving 9 bases between them. This CDR3 region has 11 residues. Germline assignment: CDR1 DFQATT and CDR2 SNEGSKA (reference sequence). CDR3 sequence: CSAFSPDTQYF. CDR3 bases: TGCAGTGCTTTTAGTCCGGATACGCAGTATTTT.

The chain combines TRBV5-1 with TRBJ2-7; tentatively, D is TRBD1 (5 bases). This CDR3 spans 12 amino acids. Trimming stripped 6 bases from V and 3 bases from J, with 10 bases between. In germline, CDR1 is SGHRS, CDR2 YFSETQ. The CDR3 reads CASNAQGYEQYF. The CDR3 bases are TGCGCCAGCAACGCCCAGGGCTACGAGCAGTACTTC.

This chain joins TRBV20-1 and TRBJ2-7; 13 nucleotides match TRBD2. The germline V gene encodes CDR1 DFQATT and CDR2 SNEGSKA (reference sequence). The CDR3 runs 13 residues. J lost 5 bases, V lost 7 bases, and 5 bases had no gene match. CDR3 residues: CSGQGLAGHEQYF. Here the CDR3 DNA reads TGCAGTGGACAGGGACTAGCGGGACACGAGCAGTACTTC.

This clonotype turned up a few times. The chain links TRBV4-3 to TRBJ2-5, with D possibly TRBD2 on 6 matching bases. V lost 1 base, J lost 2 bases, and 14 bases lay in between. The length of the CDR3 is 16 residues. CDR1 and CDR2 (germline): LGHNA, YSLEER. The CDR3 nucleotides are TGCGCCAGCAGCCAAGGTTTTAGCGGCCGACAAGAGACCCAGTACTTC. Encoded protein: CASSQGFSGRQETQYF.

This clonotype was counted only a few times. The CDR3 DNA sequence: TGTGCCAGCAGTGAGGGTGGCTACACCTTC. This encodes CASSEGGYTF. This sequence joins TRBV2 and TRBJ1-2, with unresolved D. CDR3 length: 10 amino acids. Looked up from germline, CDR1 is SNHLY and CDR2 is FYNNEI. Between the trimmed V and J ends, which lost 3 bases and 7 bases, there was a span of 3 bases.

The CDR3 loop is CATSVGGGTGELFF. In DNA, the CDR3 is TGTGCCACCAGTGTCGGAGGAGGGACCGGGGAGCTGTTTTTT. This chain links TRBV24-1 with TRBJ2-2; maybe TRBD2 (6 bases). V lost 5 bases and J 5 bases, leaving 11 bases between the germline ends. This CDR3 region has 14 residues. From germline, CDR1 is KGHDR and CDR2 SFDVKD.

This clonotype was seen a few times. The chain combines TRBV27 with TRBJ2-7, with D hard to call. Per the germline V gene, CDR1 is MNHEY and CDR2 is SMNVEV (reference sequence). Trimming stripped 2 bases from V and 1 base from J, with 6 bases between. This CDR3 contains 13 residues. Written as DNA, the CDR3 is TGTGCCAGCAGTTTAATGTGGTCCTACGAGCAGTACTTC. Amino acids: CASSLMWSYEQYF.

V and J are TRBV12-3 or TRBV12-4 and TRBJ1-5; D is undetermined. Trimming took 0 bases from V and 4 from J, leaving 13 bases between them. This CDR3 has 16 amino acids. CDR3 coding DNA: TGTGCCAGCAGTTTAGCAGGGAGTTTCCGGAATCAGCCCCAGCATTTT. It yields the protein CASSLAGSFRNQPQHF.

The J gene is TRBJ2-1, the V gene TRBV20-1; TRBD2 matches 9 bases. This CDR3 is built from 15 residues. Germline V CDR1 and CDR2: DFQATT, SNEGSKA (reference sequence). The trim removed 6 bases at V and 1 base at J, leaving 7 bases unmatched. The DNA for the CDR3 is TGCAGTGCGCGCCTAGCGGGAAGATCCTACAATGAGCAGTTCTTC. It translates to CSARLAGRSYNEQFF.

This clonotype appeared a few times. The gene calls are TRBV3-1 and TRBJ2-1; 15 nucleotides line up with TRBD2. This CDR3 region has 14 residues. J lost 12 bases, V lost 5 bases, and 5 bases had no gene match. Germline CDR1 is LGHDT and CDR2 is YNNKEL (reference sequence). This CDR3 reads CASSWTSGGAGQFF. In DNA form, the CDR3 reads TGTGCCAGCAGCTGGACTAGCGGGGGGGCGGGGCAGTTCTTC.

V gene TRBV3-1 combines with J gene TRBJ1-5; 8 bases are a match to TRBD1. CDR3 length equals 15 residues. CDR1 is LGHDT, CDR2 YNNKEL, per germline (reference sequence). Trimming removed 6 bases from V and 1 base from J; junction bases left unmatched: 5. The CDR3 sequence is CASSRTGTSNQPQHF. The CDR3 DNA reads TGTGCCAGCAGTCGGACAGGGACAAGCAATCAGCCCCAGCATTTT. Full variable domain (remainder filled in from reference TRBV3-1 and TRBJ1-5): DTAVSQTPKYLVTQMGNDKSIKCEQNLGHDTMYWYKQDSKKFLKIMFSYNNKELIINETVPNRFSPKSPDKAHLNLHINSLELGDSAVYFCASSRTGTSNQPQHFGDGTRLSIL.

The genes are TRBV29-1 and TRBJ1-1; D perhaps matches TRBD1 (6 bases). Trimming removed 4 bases from V and 5 bases from J, with 14 bases in between. The germline CDR1 and CDR2 sequences are SQVTM and ANQGSEA. CDR3 length: 13 amino acids. CDR3 nucleotides: TGCAGCGTTGGTCGAGGGGGGGTGACTGAAGCTTTCTTT. Translated: CSVGRGGVTEAFF.